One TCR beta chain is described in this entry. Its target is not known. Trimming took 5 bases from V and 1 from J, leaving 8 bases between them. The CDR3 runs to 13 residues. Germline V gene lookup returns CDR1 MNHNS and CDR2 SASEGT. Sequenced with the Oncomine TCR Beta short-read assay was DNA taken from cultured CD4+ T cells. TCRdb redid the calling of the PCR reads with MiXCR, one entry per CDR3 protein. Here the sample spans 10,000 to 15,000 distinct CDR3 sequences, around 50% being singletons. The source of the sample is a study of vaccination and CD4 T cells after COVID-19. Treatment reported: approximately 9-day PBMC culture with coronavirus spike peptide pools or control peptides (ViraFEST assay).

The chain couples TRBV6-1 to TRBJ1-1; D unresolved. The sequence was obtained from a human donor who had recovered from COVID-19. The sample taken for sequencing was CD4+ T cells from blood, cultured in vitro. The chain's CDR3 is CASSPHKNTEAFF. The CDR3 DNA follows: TGTGCCAGCAGTCCACATAAGAACACTGAAGCTTTCTTT.